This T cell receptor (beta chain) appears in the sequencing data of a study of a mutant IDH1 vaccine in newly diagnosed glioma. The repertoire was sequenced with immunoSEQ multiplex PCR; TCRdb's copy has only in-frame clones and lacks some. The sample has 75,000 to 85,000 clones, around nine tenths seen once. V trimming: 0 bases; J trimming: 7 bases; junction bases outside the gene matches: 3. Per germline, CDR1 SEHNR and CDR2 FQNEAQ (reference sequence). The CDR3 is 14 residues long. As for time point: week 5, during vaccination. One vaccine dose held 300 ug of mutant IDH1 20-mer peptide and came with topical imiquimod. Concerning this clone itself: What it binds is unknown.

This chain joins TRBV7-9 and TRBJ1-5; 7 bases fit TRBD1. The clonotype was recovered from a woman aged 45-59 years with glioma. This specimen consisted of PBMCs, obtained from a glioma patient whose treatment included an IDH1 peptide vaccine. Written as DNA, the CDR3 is TGTGCCAGCAGCTTAGCGGGACAGCAGCAGCCCCAGCATTTT. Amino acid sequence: CASSLAGQQQPQHF.